The sequence of this T cell receptor (beta chain) was determined in a study of Graves' ophthalmopathy and Graves' hyperthyroidism. In this sample, this clonotype turned up many times. The antigen is not known. Sequence at one end of the junction differs from germline and may be a read error. Amplification of the TCR beta CDR3 regions used RNA transcripts (as template). In the first round, RT-PCR was carried out with HTBI primers, and a multiplex PCR formed the second round. TCRdb reanalysed the multiplex PCR reads using MiXCR and keeps one entry per CDR3 protein. The sample records hundreds of thousands of distinct CDR3 sequences, under 25% being singletons. CDR1 and CDR2 from the germline V gene are DFQATT and SNEGSKA (reference sequence). The CDR3 sequence is 12 residues long. Study-level results: Researchers report that a 13-signature model separated ophthalmopathy from stable hyperthyroidism, posting around 90% sensitivity and roughly 83% specificity.

The chain uses TRBV20-1 and TRBJ2-7; D may be TRBD2 (5 bases). The receptor was isolated from a woman under 30 with stable Graves' hyperthyroidism. Sequencing was carried out using peripheral blood. CDR3: CNARLANYEQYF. The CDR3 nucleotides are TGCAATGCTAGATTAGCGAATTACGAGCAGTACTTC.